This T cell receptor (beta chain) was recovered during a study of blood T cell repertoires in COVID-19. Sequencing used immunoSEQ multiplex PCR; TCRdb keeps in-frame clones, though not all of them. In the table there are 150,000 to 200,000 clones, around 87% of which are singletons. The V segment lost 3 bases and the J segment 7 bases; nucleotides outside the gene matches: 3. Germline loops: CDR1 LGHDT, CDR2 YNNKEL (reference sequence). The CDR3 has 14 residues. This TCR was recovered from a man between 18 and 29 years old with acute or convalescent COVID-19. The chain has TRBV3-1 (or the pseudogene TRBV3-2) and TRBJ1-4; 9 bases agree with TRBD1. Material for sequencing was peripheral blood. CDR3 region: CASSQTGGTEKLFF. CDR3 nucleotide sequence: TGTGCCAGCAGCCAGACAGGGGGTACTGAAAAACTGTTTTTT.